The clone carrying this TCR beta chain was observed many times. What it recognizes is unknown. TCRdb reprocessed the 5' RACE reads via MiXCR and lists one record per CDR3 protein. Of about 35,000 distinct CDR3 sequences in the sample, about 4.1% are singletons; the top ten hold around 2%. This sample was taken from a study of neurological immune-mediated disorders. Study-wide points: Falling below healthy controls, multiple sclerosis showed the least TCR clonal expansion, while HTLV-1-associated myelopathy showed the most.

Unsorted libraries came from 2 million PBMCs stored at -80 °C. CDR1 MNHNS and CDR2 SASEGT come from the germline V gene. The CDR3 is 15 amino acids. V lost 2 bases and J 1 base, leaving 9 bases between the germline ends. The V and J genes are TRBV6-1 and TRBJ1-5; no reliable D call. The clonotype was recovered from a man aged 30 to 39 with multiple sclerosis. Material for sequencing was PBMCs. The CDR3 DNA reads TGTGCCAGCAGTGAATGGGGAAAGAGCAATCAGCCCCAGCATTTT. Translation gives CASSEWGKSNQPQHF.